This TCR beta chain was retrieved from a study of T cell repertoires in cytomegalovirus infection. For the study at large: Both a matching HLA type and CMV infection were indicated by public TCR beta signatures. Study-level results: Identification of carriers of CMV plus the relevant HLA was performed using cumulative public TCR beta family frequency.

Each CDR3 protein gets one entry after TCRdb re-called the reads with MiXCR. The repertoire holds 400,000 to 550,000 distinct CDR3 sequences, with roughly 12% as singletons. V was clipped by 4 bases and J by 0 bases, with 5 bases between them. In germline, CDR1 is SGHKS, CDR2 YYEKEE (reference sequence). The CDR3 has 13 residues. Points on this clonotype: Its antigen is unknown.

The chain employs TRBV5-5 and TRBJ1-5, with D unresolved. The sequence came from a human donor in good health (CMV status not recorded). Some clones in this sample may be carry-over from other donors' samples. Sequencing was performed on PBMCs. CDR3 bases: TGTGCCAGCAGCCCTCATAGCAATCAGCCCCAGCATTTT. The encoded protein is CASSPHSNQPQHF.